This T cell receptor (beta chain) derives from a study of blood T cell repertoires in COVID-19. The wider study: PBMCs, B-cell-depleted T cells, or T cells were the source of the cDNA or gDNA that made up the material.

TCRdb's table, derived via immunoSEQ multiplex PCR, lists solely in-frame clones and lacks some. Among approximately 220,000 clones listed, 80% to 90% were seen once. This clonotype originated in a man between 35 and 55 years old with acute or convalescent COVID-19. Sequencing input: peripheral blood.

The CDR3 nucleotides read TGTGCCACCCAGGGGTCCACCTATAATTCACCCCTCCACTTT. Translation: CATQGSTYNSPLHF. The genes are TRBV10-3 and TRBJ1-6; tentative D call: TRBD1 (6 bases). Germline V lookup: CDR1 ENHRY, CDR2 SYGVKD. The V end lost 10 bases, the J end lost 2 bases, and 12 bases lay between the germline ends. The CDR3 runs to 14 residues.